This T cell receptor (beta chain) appears in the sequencing data of a study of blood T cell repertoires in COVID-19. Clones were read by immunoSEQ multiplex PCR, and TCRdb kept only the in-frame ones, dropping some. The sample yields some 80,000 clones, roughly three quarters seen once. V was shortened by 0 bases and J by 7 bases, with 21 bases between the two germline ends. The CDR3 is made up of 18 amino acids. Germline values: CDR1 KGHSH, CDR2 LQKENI. The gene calls are TRBV18 and TRBJ2-2; TRBD1 is a possible D gene (6 bases). The material sequenced was peripheral blood. This sequence originates from a man aged 55 to 70 with COVID-19, enrolled during active disease. The CDR3 DNA reads as TGTGCCAGCTCACCACCGGCGACAGGATTGGGGACGGGCGGGGAGCTGTTTTTT. Its protein product is CASSPPATGLGTGGELFF.